This passage covers 5 T cell receptor beta chains from one sample sequenced in a study of blood T cell repertoires in COVID-19. Profiling relied on immunoSEQ multiplex PCR, and the TCRdb table lists in-frame clones only, not all of them. The sample yields about 200,000 clones, 81% seen once. The sample was peripheral blood. The receptors were sampled from an elderly woman with acute or convalescent COVID-19.

This chain uses TRBV19 with TRBJ2-1; 11 nucleotides match TRBD2. The V gene's germline CDR1 is LNHDA and CDR2 SQIVND (reference sequence). The V segment lost 5 bases and the J segment 15 bases; nucleotides outside the gene matches: 15. There are 15 residues in the CDR3. In DNA form, the CDR3 reads TGTGCCAGTAGTGCCACCGGGACTAGCGGATCGGTTCGGTTCTTC. Translated: CASSATGTSGSVRFF.

The chain's CDR3 is CASAGPKGETQYF. The CDR3 region has the DNA TGTGCCAGCGCGGGGCCCAAGGGAGAGACCCAGTACTTC. The V and J genes are TRBV9 and TRBJ2-5; TRBD2 might be the D (6 bases). Trimming removed 7 bases from V and 4 bases from J, with 14 bases in between. The length of the CDR3 is 13 residues. Per germline, CDR1 SGDLS and CDR2 YYNGEE.

This rearrangement joins TRBV28 to TRBJ1-4; TRBD1 agrees at 7 bases. The CDR3 contains 14 residues. Germline V CDR1 and CDR2: MDHEN, SYDVKM. Unmatched junction bases numbered 4, after V lost 4 bases and J lost 5 bases. The CDR3 region has the DNA TGTGCCAGCAGTTCGGGACAGAAGAATGAAAAACTGTTTTTT. Translated, it gives CASSSGQKNEKLFF.

The chain employs TRBV5-6 and TRBJ1-2; TRBD1 is a possible D gene (6 bases). Germline lookup yields CDR1 SGHDT and CDR2 YYEEEE. Trimming removed 4 bases from V and 2 bases from J, with 9 bases in between. This CDR3 spans 13 amino acids. CDR3 residues: CASSGQRNYGYTF. The CDR3 region has the DNA TGTGCCAGCAGCGGACAGAGGAACTATGGCTACACCTTC.

Only one count was recorded for this clone. The V gene is TRBV28, the J gene TRBJ1-6, with D perhaps matching TRBD1 (6 bases). V lost 1 base to trimming and J lost 7 bases, with 17 bases between them. Germline V gene lookup returns CDR1 MDHEN and CDR2 SYDVKM. The CDR3 has 17 amino acids. In DNA, the CDR3 is TGTGCCAGCAGTTTATCCAGGAAGGGGGGGGCGAATTCACCCCTCCACTTT. Its translation is CASSLSRKGGANSPLHF.